The 24 T cell receptor beta chains presented below share a single source sample, sequenced in a study of T-cell memory formation after mild COVID-19. TCRdb re-called the 5' RACE reads through MiXCR, storing one row per CDR3 protein. The table has over 450,000 distinct CDR3 sequences, just over 20% seen once. Sequencing was performed on PBMCs or a T cell subset sorted from them (not recorded which). These receptor sequences come from an adult woman who had mild COVID-19 (a few samples of this study predate the infection). Cell type and time point are not known.

This clonotype was observed a few times. The V gene is TRBV20-1, the J gene TRBJ2-1, with 11 bases matching TRBD2. V shed 0 bases and J 5 bases; nucleotides not matched to a gene: 6. The CDR3 is 16 residues long. Germline V lookup: CDR1 DFQATT, CDR2 SNEGSKA (reference sequence). The CDR3 sequence is CSAREGTSGRNNEQFF. In DNA, the CDR3 is TGCAGTGCTAGAGAAGGAACTAGCGGGAGAAACAATGAGCAGTTCTTC.

This clonotype was seen ten or more times. This sequence joins TRBV15 and TRBJ1-6; TRBD1 is a possible D gene (5 bases). V shed 0 bases and J shed 7 bases, with 10 bases lying between them. Looked up from germline, CDR1 is LNHNV and CDR2 is YYDKDF (reference sequence). This CDR3 is built from 15 residues. DNA of the CDR3: TGTGCCACCAGCAGAGATTCGGCAGGGAATTCACCCCTCCACTTT. It is translated as CATSRDSAGNSPLHF. The full variable domain, rest sourced from reference TRBV15 and TRBJ1-6, is DAMVIQNPRYQVTQFGKPVTLSCSQTLNHNVMYWYQQKSSQAPKLLFHYYDKDFNNEADTPDNFQSRRPNTSFCFLDIRSPGLGDTAMYLCATSRDSAGNSPLHFGNGTRLTVT.

V gene TRBV4-2 combines with J gene TRBJ1-6; D call uncertain. The CDR3 totals 16 residues. The germline gives CDR1 LGHNA, CDR2 YNFKEQ. Trimming removed 4 bases from V and 9 bases from J, with 19 bases in between. The CDR3 loop is CASSLTRAAEGSPLHF. The DNA for the CDR3 is TGTGCCAGCAGCCTCACCCGGGCTGCCGAGGGTTCACCCCTCCACTTT.

This clonotype was observed once. V is TRBV24-1 and J is TRBJ2-1; 10 positions agree with TRBD1. Germline assignment: CDR1 KGHDR and CDR2 SFDVKD. CDR3 size: 19 residues. J was trimmed by 7 bases and V by 4 bases; bases with no gene match: 18. The CDR3 sequence is CATSDSMDRGRRWNNEQFF. The CDR3 region has the DNA TGTGCCACCAGTGACAGTATGGACAGGGGGAGAAGGTGGAATAATGAGCAGTTCTTC.

This clonotype has ten or more counts. The rearrangement joins TRBV5-1 to TRBJ1-1; D unclear. V was clipped by 4 bases and J by 5 bases, with 9 bases between them. This CDR3 is 12 amino acids long. In germline, CDR1 is SGHRS, CDR2 YFSETQ. This chain's CDR3 is CASSRAGTEAFF. The CDR3 bases are TGCGCCAGCAGCCGGGCTGGAACTGAAGCTTTCTTT.

A few counts support this clonotype. The chain uses TRBV24-1 and TRBJ2-1; D gene unclear. In germline, CDR1 is KGHDR, CDR2 SFDVKD. This CDR3 comprises 16 residues. V was shortened by 4 bases and J by 7 bases, with 19 bases between the two germline ends. CDR3 in amino acids: CATSDHLGRSANEQFF. The CDR3 DNA reads as TGTGCCACCAGTGACCACCTGGGCCGCTCCGCGAATGAGCAGTTCTTC.

The J gene is TRBJ2-7, the V gene TRBV4-2; TRBD2 agrees at 9 bases. V trimming: 3 bases; J trimming: 1 base; junction bases outside the gene matches: 7. The germline CDR1 and CDR2 sequences are LGHNA and YNFKEQ. This CDR3 is built from 16 residues. CDR3 residues: CASSHIIAGVSYEQYF. In DNA form, the CDR3 reads TGTGCCAGCAGCCATATAATAGCGGGAGTTTCCTACGAGCAGTACTTC.

This clonotype was counted only a few times. The V gene is TRBV19, the J gene TRBJ2-5; 8 positions agree with TRBD1. The germline V gene encodes CDR1 LNHDA and CDR2 SQIVND (reference sequence). Trimming at V came to 6 bases and at J to 8 bases, leaving 14 bases not matched to a gene. CDR3 length equals 15 residues. The CDR3: CASRPRGQGASTQYF. The CDR3 region has the DNA TGTGCCAGTAGACCGAGGGGGCAGGGGGCGAGCACCCAGTACTTC.

The chain couples TRBV3-1 to TRBJ2-3; D might be TRBD1 (6 bases). This CDR3 contains 15 residues. Between the trimmed V and J ends, which lost 1 base and 1 base, there was a span of 9 bases. CDR1 LGHDT and CDR2 YNNKEL come from the germline V gene (reference sequence). This CDR3 reads CASSQARQGTDTQYF. CDR3 in DNA: TGTGCCAGCAGCCAAGCGCGACAGGGCACAGATACGCAGTATTTT.

V gene TRBV7-8 combines with J gene TRBJ2-2; TRBD1 matches 7 bases. The V gene end was trimmed by 3 bases and the J gene end by 5 bases; junction bases not matched to a gene: 6. Germline V gene data show CDR1 as SGHVS and CDR2 as FQNEAQ. The CDR3 is made up of 15 amino acids. Here the CDR3 reads CASSFLTGRTGELFF. The CDR3 region has the DNA TGTGCCAGCAGCTTCCTGACAGGGAGAACCGGGGAGCTGTTTTTT.

This clonotype was detected a few times. This chain uses TRBV6-1 with TRBJ2-1; 12 nucleotides agree with TRBD2. The germline CDR1 and CDR2 sequences are MNHNS and SASEGT. The ends lost 0 bases at V and 8 bases at J; junction bases unmatched: 5. This CDR3 has 16 residues. CDR3 amino acids: CASSEAKLAGGYEQFF. DNA for the CDR3: TGTGCCAGCAGTGAAGCAAAACTAGCGGGAGGCTATGAGCAGTTCTTC.

The V and J genes are TRBV7-9 and TRBJ2-1; tentatively, D is TRBD2 (7 bases). CDR1 is SEHNR and CDR2 is FQNEAQ in the germline V gene (reference sequence). The CDR3 is made up of 15 amino acids. V was cut by 4 bases and J by 10 bases, with 20 bases left in between. The CDR3 region is CASSSRLGGGLEQFF. In DNA form, the CDR3 reads TGTGCCAGCAGCTCCCGACTAGGGGGGGGGCTGGAGCAGTTCTTC.

The V and J genes are TRBV25-1 and TRBJ1-2; 8 bases are shared with TRBD1. The CDR3 is 20 amino acids. Per the germline V gene, CDR1 is MGHDK and CDR2 is SYGVNS. V was pared by 1 base and J by 8 bases, with 24 bases of the junction left unmatched. In DNA form, the CDR3 reads TGTGCCAGCAGTGAATTTCCCTCGTACAGAGCGGGACAGGCGTCGGAAGGCTACACCTTC. Protein sequence: CASSEFPSYRAGQASEGYTF.

This chain links TRBV7-3 with TRBJ2-2; D perhaps matches TRBD2 (5 bases). V was pared by 4 bases and J by 2 bases, with 14 bases between. The length of the CDR3 is 16 residues. CDR1 and CDR2 from the germline V gene are SGHTA and FQGTGA. In DNA form, the CDR3 reads TGTGCCAGCAGCTACGGACTTTCTTTTAACACCGGGGAGCTGTTTTTT. It is translated as CASSYGLSFNTGELFF.

Comments on this clonotype: An end of the junction differs from the germline gene, which may be a read error. The chain employs TRBV12-3 or TRBV12-4 and TRBJ2-1, with 9 bases identical to TRBD2. The CDR3 has 14 residues. The CDR3 region is CASSVAGEYNEQFF. DNA for the CDR3: TGTGCCAGCAGTGTAGCGGGAGAATACAATGAGCAGTTCTTC.

The CDR3 sequence: CASSSEGPSYNEQFF. The CDR3 nucleotides are TGTGCCAGCAGCTCGGAGGGCCCTTCCTACAATGAGCAGTTCTTC. This chain joins TRBV7-3 and TRBJ2-1; D perhaps matches TRBD2 (6 bases). CDR1 and CDR2 from the germline V gene are SGHTA and FQGTGA. V was pared by 4 bases and J by 1 base, with 11 bases between. This CDR3 spans 15 amino acids.

Only a few counts were recorded for this clonotype. This sequence joins TRBV30 and TRBJ1-2; D remains ambiguous. The CDR3 is 12 amino acids. The ends were cut back, 4 bases at V and 6 bases at J, with 12 bases in the middle. The germline V gene has CDR1 GTSNPN and CDR2 SVGIG (reference sequence). The CDR3 DNA follows: TGTGCCTGGAAGGGCAGCGGTGATGGCTACACCTTC. Encoded protein: CAWKGSGDGYTF. Drawing the rest from reference TRBV30 and TRBJ1-2, the complete variable domain is SQTIHQWPATLVQPVGSPLSLECTVEGTSNPNLYWYRQAAGRGLQLLFYSVGIGQISSEVPQNLSASRPQDRQFILSSKKLLLSDSGFYLCAWKGSGDGYTFGSGTRLTVV.

The gene calls are TRBV15 and TRBJ2-5; possibly TRBD2 for D (6 bases). V gave up 5 bases and J gave up 2 bases, with 12 bases separating them. The germline V gene encodes CDR1 LNHNV and CDR2 YYDKDF (reference sequence). The CDR3 is 14 amino acids. For the CDR3, the DNA is TGTGCCACCAGCGGAGGACTAATACAAGAGACCCAGTACTTC. Translating it yields CATSGGLIQETQYF.

The chain has TRBV4-3 and TRBJ2-7, with no clear D. The CDR3 contains 14 residues. V lost 1 base and J 5 bases, leaving 12 bases between the germline ends. The germline CDR1 and CDR2 sequences are LGHNA and YSLEER. CDR3 nucleotide sequence: TGCGCCAGCAGCCAAGTCTTTGGGAACAACGAGCAGTACTTC. It specifies CASSQVFGNNEQYF.

The sample holds many counts of this clonotype. The chain couples TRBV12-3 or TRBV12-4 to TRBJ1-1; the D gene is possibly TRBD1 (6 bases). This CDR3 region has 14 residues. V gave up 4 bases and J gave up 1 base, with 10 bases separating them. The CDR3 reads CASSSRRGNTEAFF. CDR3 bases: TGTGCCAGCAGTTCCCGCAGGGGGAACACTGAAGCTTTCTTT.

The V and J genes are TRBV15 and TRBJ2-5; 8 bases align to TRBD2. This CDR3 is 14 amino acids long. Germline V lookup: CDR1 LNHNV, CDR2 YYDKDF (reference sequence). Trimming took 1 base from V and 5 from J; bases not matched to a gene: 3. The CDR3 DNA follows: TGTGCCACCAGCAGAGCGGGAGGGCGGGAGACCCAGTACTTC. Its protein product is CATSRAGGRETQYF.

This clonotype was detected only a few times. The chain employs TRBV5-4 and TRBJ2-5; D possibly corresponds to TRBD1 (6 bases). V was cut by 3 bases and J by 3 bases, with 9 bases left in between. There are 13 residues in the CDR3. In germline, CDR1 is SGHNT, CDR2 YYREEE (reference sequence). CDR3 in DNA: TGTGCCAGCAGCTGGGACACCAAAGAGACCCAGTACTTC. Amino acids: CASSWDTKETQYF.

This clonotype has only one observation. The V and J genes are TRBV12-3 or TRBV12-4 and TRBJ1-1; D is ambiguous. The V and J ends lost 8 bases and 1 base respectively, with 11 bases between them. This CDR3 is built from 13 residues. CDR3 sequence reads: CASGVEKNTEAFF. The CDR3 coding sequence is TGTGCCAGCGGCGTGGAGAAGAACACTGAAGCTTTCTTT.

This clonotype was detected once. One junction end does not reproduce the germline sequence, and a read error may be involved. The chain carries TRBV5-5 and TRBJ2-7; D is undetermined. Per germline, CDR1 SGHKS and CDR2 YYEKEE (reference sequence). The CDR3 runs to 13 residues. Here the CDR3 DNA reads TGTGCCAGCACCTTGGGTCTTGGCTACGAGCAGTACTTC. Translated: CASTLGLGYEQYF.